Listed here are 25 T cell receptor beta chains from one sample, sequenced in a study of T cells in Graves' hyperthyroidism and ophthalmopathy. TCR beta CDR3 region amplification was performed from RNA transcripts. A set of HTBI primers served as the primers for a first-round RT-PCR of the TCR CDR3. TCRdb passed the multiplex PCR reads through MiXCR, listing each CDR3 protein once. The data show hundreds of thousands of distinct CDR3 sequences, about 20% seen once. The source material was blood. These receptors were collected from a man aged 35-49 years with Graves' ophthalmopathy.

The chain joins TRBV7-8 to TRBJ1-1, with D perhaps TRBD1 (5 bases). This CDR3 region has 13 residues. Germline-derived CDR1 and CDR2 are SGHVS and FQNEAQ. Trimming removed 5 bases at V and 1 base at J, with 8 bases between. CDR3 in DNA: TGTGCCAGCAGCGTGACAGCGAACACTGAAGCTTTCTTT. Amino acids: CASSVTANTEAFF.

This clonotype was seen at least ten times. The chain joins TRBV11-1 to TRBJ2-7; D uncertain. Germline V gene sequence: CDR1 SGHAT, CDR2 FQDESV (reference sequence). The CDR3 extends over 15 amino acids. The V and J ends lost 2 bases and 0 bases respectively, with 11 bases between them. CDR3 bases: TGTGCCAGCAGCTTATATAGAGGCCCCTCCTACGAGCAGTACTTC. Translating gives CASSLYRGPSYEQYF.

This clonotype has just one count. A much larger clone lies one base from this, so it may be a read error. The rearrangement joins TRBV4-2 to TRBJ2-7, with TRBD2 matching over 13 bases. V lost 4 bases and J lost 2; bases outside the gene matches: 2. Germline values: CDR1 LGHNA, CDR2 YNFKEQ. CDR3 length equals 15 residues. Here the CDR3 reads CASSRGTSGTYEQYF. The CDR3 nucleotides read TGTGCCAGCAGCCGTGGGACTAGCGGGACCTACGAGCAGTACTTC.

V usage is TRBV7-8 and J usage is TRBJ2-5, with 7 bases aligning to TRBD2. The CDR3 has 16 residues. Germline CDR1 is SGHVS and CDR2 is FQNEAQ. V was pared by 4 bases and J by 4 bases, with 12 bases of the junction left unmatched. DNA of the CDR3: TGTGCCAGCAGCTCACTAGCGCGAGGGCCAACAGAGACCCAGTACTTC. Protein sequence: CASSSLARGPTETQYF. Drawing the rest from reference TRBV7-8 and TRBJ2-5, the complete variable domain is GAGVSQSPRYKVAKRGQDVALRCDPISGHVSLFWYQQALGQGPEFLTYFQNEAQLDKSGLPSDRFFAERPEGSVSTLKIQRTQQEDSAVYLCASSSLARGPTETQYFGPGTRLLVL.

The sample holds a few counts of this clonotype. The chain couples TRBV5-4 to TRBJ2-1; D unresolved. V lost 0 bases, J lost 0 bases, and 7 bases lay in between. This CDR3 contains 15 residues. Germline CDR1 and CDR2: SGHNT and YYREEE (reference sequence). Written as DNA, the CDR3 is TGTGCCAGCAGCTTGGACAGTGACTCCTACAATGAGCAGTTCTTC. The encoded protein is CASSLDSDSYNEQFF.

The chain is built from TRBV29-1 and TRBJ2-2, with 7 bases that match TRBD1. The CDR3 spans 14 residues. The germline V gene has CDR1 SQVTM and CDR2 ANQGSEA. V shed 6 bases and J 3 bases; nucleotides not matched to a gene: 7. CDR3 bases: TGCAGCGTGGATAGACAGGGAGACACCGGGGAGCTGTTTTTT. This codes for CSVDRQGDTGELFF.

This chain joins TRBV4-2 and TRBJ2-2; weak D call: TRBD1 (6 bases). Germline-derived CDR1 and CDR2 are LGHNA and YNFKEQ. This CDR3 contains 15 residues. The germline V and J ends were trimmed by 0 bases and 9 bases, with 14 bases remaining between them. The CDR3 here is CASSQEGARTRELFF. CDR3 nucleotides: TGTGCCAGCAGCCAAGAGGGGGCGAGGACCAGGGAGCTGTTTTTT.

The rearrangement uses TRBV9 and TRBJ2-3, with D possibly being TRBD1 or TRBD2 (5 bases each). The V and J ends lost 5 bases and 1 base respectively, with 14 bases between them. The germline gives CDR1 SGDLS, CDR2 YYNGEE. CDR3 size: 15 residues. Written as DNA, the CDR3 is TGTGCCAGCAGTGTCCGGGACCCCCGCACAGATACGCAGTATTTT. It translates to CASSVRDPRTDTQYF.

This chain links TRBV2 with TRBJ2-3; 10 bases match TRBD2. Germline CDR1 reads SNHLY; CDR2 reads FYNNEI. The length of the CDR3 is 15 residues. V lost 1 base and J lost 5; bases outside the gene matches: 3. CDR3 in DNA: TGTGCCAGCAGTGAAGAGCGGGGGGGCAGAGATACGCAGTATTTT. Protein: CASSEERGGRDTQYF.

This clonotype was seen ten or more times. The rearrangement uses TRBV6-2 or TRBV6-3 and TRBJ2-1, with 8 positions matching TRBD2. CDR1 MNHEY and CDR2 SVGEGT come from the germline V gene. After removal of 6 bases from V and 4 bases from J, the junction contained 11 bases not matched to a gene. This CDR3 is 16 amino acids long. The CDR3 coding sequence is TGTGCCAGCAGCCTCCAAGGCAGCGGGAGTTACAATGAGCAGTTCTTC. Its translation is CASSLQGSGSYNEQFF.

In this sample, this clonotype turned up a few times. The CDR3 coding sequence is TGTGCCACCAGCAGAGAATGGGTTAACTATGGCTACACCTTC. Its protein is CATSREWVNYGYTF. The chain has TRBV15 and TRBJ1-2; D is unresolved. Trimming cost V 0 bases and J 1 base, with 6 bases left between them. Looked up from germline, CDR1 is LNHNV and CDR2 is YYDKDF (reference sequence). CDR3 length: 14 amino acids.

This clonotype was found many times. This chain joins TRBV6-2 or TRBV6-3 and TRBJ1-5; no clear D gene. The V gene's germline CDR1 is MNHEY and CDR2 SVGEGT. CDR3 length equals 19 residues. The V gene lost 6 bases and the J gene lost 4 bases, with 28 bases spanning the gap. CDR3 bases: TGTGCCAGCAGAACTGACATTCGCCTAGGCCAATCCGAGAATCAGCCCCAGCATTTT. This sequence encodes CASRTDIRLGQSENQPQHF.

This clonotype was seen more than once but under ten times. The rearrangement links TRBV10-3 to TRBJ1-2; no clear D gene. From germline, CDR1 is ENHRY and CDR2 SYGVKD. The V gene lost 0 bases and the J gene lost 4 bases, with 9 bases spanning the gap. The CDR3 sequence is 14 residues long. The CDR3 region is CAISESSPAYGYTF. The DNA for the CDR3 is TGTGCCATCAGTGAGTCGAGCCCCGCCTATGGCTACACCTTC.

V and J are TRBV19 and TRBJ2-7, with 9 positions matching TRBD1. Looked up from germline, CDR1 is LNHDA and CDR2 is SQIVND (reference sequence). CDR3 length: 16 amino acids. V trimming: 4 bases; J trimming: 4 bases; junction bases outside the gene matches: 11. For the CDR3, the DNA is TGTGCCAGTAGTACAGTAGGACAGGGGCTACCGTACGAGCAGTACTTC. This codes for CASSTVGQGLPYEQYF.

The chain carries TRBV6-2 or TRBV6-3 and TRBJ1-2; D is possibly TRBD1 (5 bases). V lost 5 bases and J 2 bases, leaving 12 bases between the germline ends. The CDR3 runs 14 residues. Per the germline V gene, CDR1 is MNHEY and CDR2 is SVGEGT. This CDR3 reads CASSRQSGNYGYTF. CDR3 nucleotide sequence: TGTGCCAGCAGTAGACAGAGTGGCAACTATGGCTACACCTTC.

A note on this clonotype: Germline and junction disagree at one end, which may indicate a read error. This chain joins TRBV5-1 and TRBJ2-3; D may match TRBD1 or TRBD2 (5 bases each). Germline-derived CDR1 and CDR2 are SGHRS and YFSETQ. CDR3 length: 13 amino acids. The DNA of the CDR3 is TGCACCAGCAGCTTGGGGGTGACAGATACGCAGTATTTT. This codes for CTSSLGVTDTQYF.

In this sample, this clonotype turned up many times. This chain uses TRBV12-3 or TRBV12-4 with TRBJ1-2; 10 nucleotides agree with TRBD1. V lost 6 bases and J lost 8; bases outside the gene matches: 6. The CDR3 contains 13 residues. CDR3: CASRGQGVYGYTF. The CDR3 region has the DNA TGTGCCAGCAGAGGACAGGGGGTTTACGGCTACACCTTC.

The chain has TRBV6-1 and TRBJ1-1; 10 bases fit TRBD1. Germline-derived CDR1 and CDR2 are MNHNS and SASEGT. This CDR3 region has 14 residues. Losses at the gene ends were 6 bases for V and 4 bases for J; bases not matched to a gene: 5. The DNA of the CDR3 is TGTGCCAGCAGGGCTGACAGGGGGCCCACTGAAGCTTTCTTT. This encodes CASRADRGPTEAFF.

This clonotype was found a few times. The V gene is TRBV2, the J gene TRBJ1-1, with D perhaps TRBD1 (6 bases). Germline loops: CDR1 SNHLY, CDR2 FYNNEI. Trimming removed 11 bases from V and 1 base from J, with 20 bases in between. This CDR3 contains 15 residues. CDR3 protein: CAHKGGGAPNTEAFF. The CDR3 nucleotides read TGTGCCCACAAGGGTGGGGGGGCTCCGAACACTGAAGCTTTCTTT.

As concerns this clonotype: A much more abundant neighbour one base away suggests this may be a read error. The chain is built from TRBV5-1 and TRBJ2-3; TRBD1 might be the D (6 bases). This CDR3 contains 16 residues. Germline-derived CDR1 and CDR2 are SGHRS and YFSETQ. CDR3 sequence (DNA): TGCGCCAGCGGCTTGGGATCGGGACACTCCACAGATACGCAGTATTTT. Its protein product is CASGLGSGHSTDTQYF.

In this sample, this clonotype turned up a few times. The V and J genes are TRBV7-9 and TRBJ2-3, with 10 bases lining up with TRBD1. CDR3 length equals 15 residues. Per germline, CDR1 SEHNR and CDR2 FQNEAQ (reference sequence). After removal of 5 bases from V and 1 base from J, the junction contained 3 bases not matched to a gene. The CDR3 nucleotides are TGTGCCAGCAGCGGGGACAGGGGCGGCACAGATACGCAGTATTTT. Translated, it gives CASSGDRGGTDTQYF. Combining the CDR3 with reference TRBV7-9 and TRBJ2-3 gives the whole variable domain DTGVSQNPRHKITKRGQNVTFRCDPISEHNRLYWYRQTLGQGPEFLTYFQNEAQLEKSRLLSDRFSAERPKGSFSTLEIQRTEQGDSAMYLCASSGDRGGTDTQYFGPGTRLTVL.

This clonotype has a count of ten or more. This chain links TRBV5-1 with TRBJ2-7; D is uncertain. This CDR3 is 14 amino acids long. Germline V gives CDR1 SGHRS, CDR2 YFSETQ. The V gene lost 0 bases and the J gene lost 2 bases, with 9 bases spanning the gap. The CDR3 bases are TGCGCCAGCAGCTTGGCCCCTTCGGCCTACGAGCAGTACTTC. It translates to CASSLAPSAYEQYF.

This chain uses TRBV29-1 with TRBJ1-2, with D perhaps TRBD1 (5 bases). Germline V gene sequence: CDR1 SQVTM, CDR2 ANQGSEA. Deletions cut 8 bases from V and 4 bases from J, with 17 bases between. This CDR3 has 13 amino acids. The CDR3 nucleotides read TGCAGCTATCGAGGGGACCTTTCCTATGGCTACACCTTC. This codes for CSYRGDLSYGYTF.

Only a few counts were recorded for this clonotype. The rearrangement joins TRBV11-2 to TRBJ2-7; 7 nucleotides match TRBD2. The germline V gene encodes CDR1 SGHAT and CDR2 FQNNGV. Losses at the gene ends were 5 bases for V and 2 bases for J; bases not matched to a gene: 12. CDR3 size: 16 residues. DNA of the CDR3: TGTGCCAGCAGCGCACCCCTGGGCGGGGGAGCCTACGAGCAGTACTTC. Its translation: CASSAPLGGGAYEQYF. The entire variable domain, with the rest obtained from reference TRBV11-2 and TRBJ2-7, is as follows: EAGVAQSPRYKIIEKRQSVAFWCNPISGHATLYWYQQILGQGPKLLIQFQNNGVVDDSQLPKDRFSAERLKGVDSTLKIQPAKLEDSAVYLCASSAPLGGGAYEQYFGPGTRLTVT.

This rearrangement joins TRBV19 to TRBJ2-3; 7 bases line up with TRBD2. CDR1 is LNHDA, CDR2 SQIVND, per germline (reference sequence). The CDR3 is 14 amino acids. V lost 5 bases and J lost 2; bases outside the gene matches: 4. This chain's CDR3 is CASSVSGFTDTQYF. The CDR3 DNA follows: TGTGCCAGTAGTGTTAGCGGGTTCACAGATACGCAGTATTTT.